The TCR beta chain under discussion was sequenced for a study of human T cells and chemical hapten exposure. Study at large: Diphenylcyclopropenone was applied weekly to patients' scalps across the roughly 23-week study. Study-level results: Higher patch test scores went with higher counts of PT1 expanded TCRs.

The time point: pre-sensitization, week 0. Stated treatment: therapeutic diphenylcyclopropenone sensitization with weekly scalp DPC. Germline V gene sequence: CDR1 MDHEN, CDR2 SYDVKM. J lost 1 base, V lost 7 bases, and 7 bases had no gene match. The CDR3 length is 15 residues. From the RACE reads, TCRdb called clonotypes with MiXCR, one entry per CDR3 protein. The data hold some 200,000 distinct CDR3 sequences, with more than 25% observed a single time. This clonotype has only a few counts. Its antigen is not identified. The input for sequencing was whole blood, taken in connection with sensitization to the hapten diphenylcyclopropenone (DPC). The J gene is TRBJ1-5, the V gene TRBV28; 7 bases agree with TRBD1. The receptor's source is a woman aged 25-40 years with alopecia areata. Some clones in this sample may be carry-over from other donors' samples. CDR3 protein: CASKGTGVSNQPQHF. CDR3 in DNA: TGTGCCAGCAAGGGCACAGGGGTAAGCAATCAGCCCCAGCATTTT.